This T cell receptor beta chain was documented in a study of T cell responses to AZD1222 COVID-19 vaccine. Turning to the study itself: Second-dose groups at about 4 or about 12 weeks were pooled.

The V gene's germline CDR1 is ENHRY and CDR2 SYGVKD. J gave up 4 bases and V 7 bases, and 9 bases lay outside the gene matches. This CDR3 has 16 residues. This table comes from immunoSEQ multiplex PCR, and its TCRdb copy is limited to in-frame clones, with some not included. The sample lists around 110,000 clones; about 90% were seen once. The receptor's source is an adult in good health. The rearrangement joins TRBV10-3 to TRBJ2-2; 10 bases match TRBD1. The starting material was peripheral blood, obtained on day 0 of AZD1222 vaccination. The CDR3 sequence is CAITSGTGVGTGELFF. CDR3 bases: TGTGCCATCACCTCCGGGACAGGGGTAGGCACCGGGGAGCTGTTTTTT.